The 18 T cell receptor beta chains presented below share a single source sample, sequenced in a study of human CD8 memory T cell subsets. TCR beta was sequenced from UMI-tagged 5' RACE libraries. TCRdb derives one entry per CDR3 protein from the 5' RACE reads, leaving out DNA. The sample totals about 11,000 distinct CDR3 sequences; its top ten clones hold 15%. Sequenced: CD8+ stem-like memory T cells (TSCM and TCM) sorted from PBMCs. Noted subset: stem-like memory CD8 T cells (TSTEM), CCR7+ PD-1- TIGIT-. The origin of the receptors is a human donor in good health.

The genes are TRBV5-4 and TRBJ2-5; without DNA, the TCRdb call of TRBD1 cannot be checked. Germline V CDR1 and CDR2: SGHNT, YYREEE (reference sequence). The CDR3 loop spans 14 amino acids. CDR3 loop: CASSLDQGSETQYF.

The CDR3 loop reads CASSWTATNEKLFF. This chain joins TRBV12-3 or TRBV12-4 and TRBJ1-4; checking the TCRdb D call of TRBD1 is not possible without DNA. This CDR3 has 14 amino acids.

The V and J genes are TRBV7-9 and TRBJ2-2; the TRBD1 assignment by TCRdb is unverifiable without DNA. This CDR3 contains 14 residues. The germline V gene encodes CDR1 SEHNR and CDR2 FQNEAQ (reference sequence). The CDR3 sequence: CASIGTANTGELFF. Based on the CDR3 plus reference TRBV7-9 and TRBJ2-2, the full variable domain is DTGVSQNPRHKITKRGQNVTFRCDPISEHNRLYWYRQTLGQGPEFLTYFQNEAQLEKSRLLSDRFSAERPKGSFSTLEIQRTEQGDSAMYLCASIGTANTGELFFGEGSRLTVL.

The rearrangement joins TRBV29-1 to TRBJ1-6. The CDR3 totals 17 residues. Germline V lookup: CDR1 SQVTM, CDR2 ANQGSEA. The CDR3 reads CSVEEGSGSSYNSPLHF.

The chain couples TRBV7-2 to TRBJ1-6. CDR1 and CDR2 from the germline V gene are SGHTA and FQGNSA. This CDR3 is 16 amino acids long. The chain's CDR3 is CASSLEEIQYNSPLHF.

The chain links TRBV9 to TRBJ2-1; the D call from TCRdb, TRBD1, cannot be confirmed without DNA. The CDR3 loop spans 15 amino acids. Looked up from germline, CDR1 is SGDLS and CDR2 is YYNGEE. The CDR3 spells CASSPHGGTTNEQFF.

This CDR3 reads CASSYGGTSVYEQYF. The rearrangement joins TRBV6-5 to TRBJ2-7; the D call from TCRdb, TRBD2, cannot be confirmed without DNA. Germline V CDR1 and CDR2: MNHEY, SVGAGI. The CDR3 has 15 residues.

The chain links TRBV5-1 to TRBJ2-1; TCRdb's D call of TRBD1 is untestable without DNA. This CDR3 contains 13 residues. Germline V CDR1 and CDR2: SGHRS, YFSETQ. The CDR3 sequence: CASSLELRAEQFF.

The CDR3 sequence: CASSPGTGGFYEQYF. The chain has TRBV28 and TRBJ2-7; TCRdb's D call, TRBD1, is unchecked because there is no DNA. This CDR3 contains 15 residues. Germline-derived CDR1 and CDR2 are MDHEN and SYDVKM.

The chain is built from TRBV20-1 and TRBJ1-1. Germline-derived CDR1 and CDR2 are DFQATT and SNEGSKA (reference sequence). The CDR3 covers 11 residues. The CDR3 reads CSAGLNTEAFF.

This chain links TRBV7-9 with TRBJ1-3. In germline, CDR1 is SEHNR, CDR2 FQNEAQ (reference sequence). The CDR3 runs 16 residues. CDR3 sequence reads: CASSLSQMYFGNTIYF.

The chain joins TRBV9 to TRBJ2-1; TCRdb reports TRBD1, a call that lacks DNA to check it against. Germline assignment: CDR1 SGDLS and CDR2 YYNGEE. CDR3 length equals 15 residues. The CDR3 region is CASSPTGTMGDEQFF.

This chain uses TRBV7-9 with TRBJ2-3; the D gene TCRdb calls, TRBD2, cannot be checked with no DNA. Germline V gives CDR1 SEHNR, CDR2 FQNEAQ (reference sequence). The CDR3 runs to 15 residues. The CDR3 sequence: CASSSWEGRWDTQYF.

The CDR3 loop is CASSYSPTGELFF. The chain couples TRBV6-5 to TRBJ2-2. The CDR3 sequence is 13 residues long. Germline V CDR1 and CDR2: MNHEY, SVGAGI.

This sequence joins TRBV5-1 and TRBJ1-3; TCRdb's D call of TRBD1 is untestable without DNA. Germline V gives CDR1 SGHRS, CDR2 YFSETQ. This CDR3 comprises 16 residues. The CDR3: CASSLEGQGAGNTIYF.

This clonotype shows up as medium-sized by frequency. V and J are TRBV15 and TRBJ1-1. Germline V gives CDR1 LNHNV, CDR2 YYDKDF (reference sequence). The CDR3 is made up of 12 amino acids. The CDR3 sequence is CATSKGNPEAFF. Drawing the rest from reference TRBV15 and TRBJ1-1, the complete variable domain is DAMVIQNPRYQVTQFGKPVTLSCSQTLNHNVMYWYQQKSSQAPKLLFHYYDKDFNNEADTPDNFQSRRPNTSFCFLDIRSPGLGDTAMYLCATSKGNPEAFFGQGTRLTVV.

V usage is TRBV29-1 and J usage is TRBJ1-2. Germline loops: CDR1 SQVTM, CDR2 ANQGSEA. The CDR3 is 11 residues long. The CDR3 sequence: CSVAGDYGYTF.

The genes are TRBV2 and TRBJ1-1. The CDR3 runs 14 residues. Per the germline V gene, CDR1 is SNHLY and CDR2 is FYNNEI. The CDR3 sequence: CASIPRLLDTEAFF. The whole variable domain, remainder taken from reference TRBV2 and TRBJ1-1, is EPEVTQTPSHQVTQMGQEVILRCVPISNHLYFYWYRQILGQKVEFLVSFYNNEISEKSEIFDDQFSVERPDGSNFTLKIRSTKLEDSAMYFCASIPRLLDTEAFFGQGTRLTVV.